These 23 T cell receptor beta chains were all obtained from the same sample, sequenced in a study of blood T cell repertoires in COVID-19. Clones were sequenced by immunoSEQ multiplex PCR, and TCRdb holds only the in-frame ones, with some missing. The data show 200,000 or so clones, around 80% seen once. Sequenced material: PBMCs or T cells enriched from blood (not recorded which). The origin of the receptors is a woman aged 40 to 50 with acute COVID-19.

V and J are TRBV4-3 and TRBJ2-5; 9 bases are shared with TRBD1. CDR1 and CDR2 from the germline V gene are LGHNA and YSLEER. This CDR3 spans 15 amino acids. J gave up 4 bases and V 5 bases, and 8 bases lay outside the gene matches. CDR3 protein: CASSKGTGWGETQYF. The CDR3 DNA sequence: TGCGCCAGCAGCAAAGGGACAGGGTGGGGAGAGACCCAGTACTTC.

This rearrangement joins TRBV7-3 to TRBJ1-1, with D hard to call. This CDR3 spans 13 amino acids. The germline V gene encodes CDR1 SGHTA and CDR2 FQGTGA. With 3 bases removed from V and 1 base from J, the gap between germline ends came to 6 bases. This CDR3 reads CASSFSGNTEAFF. The DNA for the CDR3 is TGTGCCAGCAGCTTCTCAGGGAACACTGAAGCTTTCTTT.

Here the CDR3 DNA reads TGTGCCAGCAGCTTAGAATTTAGCGGGGGCTCCTACGAGCAGTACTTC. Protein product: CASSLEFSGGSYEQYF. The V call is TRBV11-2, the J call TRBJ2-7; 9 bases agree with TRBD2. The CDR3 runs 16 residues. Trimming took 0 bases from V and 0 from J; bases not matched to a gene: 3. Germline V lookup: CDR1 SGHAT, CDR2 FQNNGV.

V usage is TRBV6-5 and J usage is TRBJ2-7, with 7 nucleotides matching TRBD1. Germline V lookup: CDR1 MNHEY, CDR2 SVGAGI. V lost 4 bases and J lost 0; bases outside the gene matches: 6. This CDR3 contains 15 residues. The CDR3 spells CASSFRGGASYEQYF. The CDR3 DNA reads TGTGCCAGCAGTTTCAGAGGGGGCGCCTCCTACGAGCAGTACTTC.

The V call is TRBV7-9, the J call TRBJ2-5; 9 bases are shared with TRBD2. Germline CDR1 and CDR2: SEHNR and FQNEAQ (reference sequence). The CDR3 is 17 amino acids. The J segment lost 5 bases and the V segment lost 5 bases, leaving 15 bases of the junction unmatched. The CDR3 region has the DNA TGTGCCAGCAGCCCCCAGCAGGGCGGGGGGGCTGGGGAGACCCAGTACTTC. Its protein product is CASSPQQGGGAGETQYF.

The chain combines TRBV5-1 with TRBJ2-3; 7 nucleotides align to TRBD2. Germline V lookup: CDR1 SGHRS, CDR2 YFSETQ. The ends lost 4 bases at V and 0 bases at J; junction bases unmatched: 8. The CDR3 has 16 residues. In nucleotides, the CDR3 is TGCGCCAGCAGCCTACAACCTAGCGGAAGCACAGATACGCAGTATTTT. Protein: CASSLQPSGSTDTQYF.

The V call is TRBV7-6, the J call TRBJ1-1, with 9 bases fitting TRBD1. Per germline, CDR1 SGHVS and CDR2 FNYEAQ. J gave up 0 bases and V 4 bases, and 6 bases lay outside the gene matches. The length of the CDR3 is 16 residues. Written as DNA, the CDR3 is TGTGCCAGCAGCTCCCCCGGGACAGGGCTGAACACTGAAGCTTTCTTT. Residues: CASSSPGTGLNTEAFF.

The chain recombines TRBV28 with TRBJ2-5, with D tentatively TRBD1 (7 bases). The germline V gene has CDR1 MDHEN and CDR2 SYDVKM. CDR3 length: 16 amino acids. V was cut by 4 bases and J by 2 bases, with 17 bases left in between. The CDR3 sequence is CASSSPGETGQETQYF. CDR3 coding DNA: TGTGCCAGCAGTTCCCCGGGGGAGACAGGGCAAGAGACCCAGTACTTC. Based on the CDR3 plus reference TRBV28 and TRBJ2-5, the full variable domain is DVKVTQSSRYLVKRTGEKVFLECVQDMDHENMFWYRQDPGLGLRLIYFSYDVKMKEKGDIPEGYSVSREKKERFSLILESASTNQTSMYLCASSSPGETGQETQYFGPGTRLLVL.

V gene TRBV7-2 combines with J gene TRBJ1-2, with D possibly being TRBD1 (5 bases). CDR1 SGHTA and CDR2 FQGNSA come from the germline V gene. CDR3 length equals 16 residues. V shed 5 bases and J shed 4 bases, with 20 bases lying between them. The CDR3 region has the DNA TGTGCCAGCAGCGCTGGAGGGGCATATAGCGGCTATGGCTACACCTTC. Its translation: CASSAGGAYSGYGYTF.

The V call is TRBV28, the J call TRBJ2-2; D not certain. Between the trimmed V and J ends, which lost 3 bases and 0 bases, there was a span of 20 bases. The V gene's germline CDR1 is MDHEN and CDR2 SYDVKM. This CDR3 comprises 19 residues. CDR3 residues: CASSFKFMARVSNTGELFF. CDR3 DNA: TGTGCCAGCAGTTTTAAGTTTATGGCCCGGGTCTCGAACACCGGGGAGCTGTTTTTT.

The V call is TRBV12-3 or TRBV12-4, the J call TRBJ1-1; the D gene is possibly TRBD1 (5 bases). Trimming shortened V by 7 bases and J by 1 base, and 10 bases separated the two germline ends. This CDR3 spans 13 amino acids. DNA of the CDR3: TGTGCCAGCAAGGTGACAGAGAACACTGAAGCTTTCTTT. Its protein is CASKVTENTEAFF.

J is TRBJ1-2 and V is TRBV27; D unclear. The CDR3 consists of 18 residues. Trimming shortened V by 4 bases and J by 8 bases, and 29 bases separated the two germline ends. CDR1 and CDR2 (germline): MNHEY, SMNVEV (reference sequence). The CDR3 DNA reads TGTGCCAGCAGTTCCGACTCATCCGTCCATTCTAAGTCTAGCGGCTACACCTTC. This codes for CASSSDSSVHSKSSGYTF.

The CDR3 here is CASSEVEVQPQHF. Here the CDR3 DNA reads TGTGCCAGCAGTGAAGTGGAGGTACAGCCCCAGCATTTT. The chain couples TRBV2 to TRBJ1-5; D gene unclear. The CDR3 contains 13 residues. Trimming took off 1 base at V and 7 bases at J, with 8 bases between the two ends. Germline V CDR1 and CDR2: SNHLY, FYNNEI.

The rearrangement links TRBV7-9 to TRBJ2-1; 13 bases line up with TRBD2. Germline values: CDR1 SEHNR, CDR2 FQNEAQ (reference sequence). This CDR3 is built from 19 residues. The J segment lost 5 bases and the V segment lost 1 base, leaving 11 bases of the junction unmatched. Here the CDR3 reads CASSLGGRTSGSVHNEQFF. In DNA, the CDR3 is TGTGCCAGCAGCTTAGGAGGGCGGACTAGCGGGAGTGTCCACAATGAGCAGTTCTTC.

This clone was seen once. CDR3: CASSDLVTGANVLTF. The CDR3, as DNA: TGTGCCAGCAGCGACCTAGTAACCGGGGCCAACGTCCTGACTTTC. V and J are TRBV4-2 and TRBJ2-6, with unresolved D. CDR1 is LGHNA and CDR2 is YNFKEQ in the germline V gene. There are 15 residues in the CDR3. Trimming stripped 5 bases from V and 4 bases from J, with 12 bases between.

This chain joins TRBV9 and TRBJ2-7; D might be TRBD2 (6 bases). V was trimmed by 8 bases and J by 7 bases, leaving 19 bases between them. This CDR3 comprises 13 residues. Germline CDR1 reads SGDLS; CDR2 reads YYNGEE. The CDR3 DNA follows: TGTGCCAGAGCCCCCGGGGGAGCTTGGGAGCAGTACTTC. Its translation is CARAPGGAWEQYF. Full variable domain (remainder filled in from reference TRBV9 and TRBJ2-7): DSGVTQTPKHLITATGQRVTLRCSPRSGDLSVYWYQQSLDQGLQFLIQYYNGEERAKGNILERFSAQQFPDLHSELNLSSLELGDSALYFCARAPGGAWEQYFGPGTRLTVT.

The chain links TRBV18 to TRBJ2-1, with 10 bases identical to TRBD2. Trimming removed 4 bases from V and 5 bases from J; junction bases left unmatched: 5. The germline gives CDR1 KGHSH, CDR2 LQKENI. CDR3 length: 15 residues. The CDR3 sequence: CASSQSSGGHNEQFF. The CDR3 DNA follows: TGTGCCAGCTCACAATCTAGCGGGGGCCACAATGAGCAGTTCTTC. The variable domain in full, with the rest retrieved from reference TRBV18 and TRBJ2-1, is NAGVMQNPRHLVRRRGQEARLRCSPMKGHSHVYWYRQLPEEGLKFMVYLQKENIIDESGMPKERFSAEFPKEGPSILRIQQVVRGDSAAYFCASSQSSGGHNEQFFGPGTRLTVL.

The rearrangement uses TRBV7-6 and TRBJ1-4, with 7 bases identical to TRBD1. The CDR3 sequence is 15 residues long. Trimming cost V 1 base and J 3 bases; bases outside gene matches: 2. CDR1 and CDR2 from the germline V gene are SGHVS and FNYEAQ. CDR3 protein: CASSLDQGANEKLFF. In DNA, the CDR3 is TGTGCCAGCAGCTTAGATCAGGGGGCTAATGAAAAACTGTTTTTT.

The chain carries TRBV4-1 and TRBJ2-7, with D maybe TRBD1 (6 bases). Per the germline V gene, CDR1 is MGHRA and CDR2 is YSYEKL. This CDR3 region has 18 residues. Trimming removed 4 bases at V and 7 bases at J, with 29 bases between. CDR3 residues: CASSRHRETLVAGQEQYF. DNA for the CDR3: TGCGCCAGCAGCCGTCACAGGGAGACCTTGGTCGCCGGACAGGAGCAGTACTTC.

This sequence joins TRBV6-5 and TRBJ1-4; perhaps TRBD1 as D (6 bases). CDR1 MNHEY and CDR2 SVGAGI come from the germline V gene. The CDR3 extends over 14 amino acids. Deletions cut 6 bases from V and 4 bases from J, with 12 bases between. The CDR3 loop is CASRPQGRNEKLFF. The CDR3, as DNA: TGTGCCAGCAGACCCCAGGGGCGTAATGAAAAACTGTTTTTT.

The V and J genes are TRBV27 and TRBJ2-7; D is uncertain. This CDR3 is built from 13 residues. The germline gives CDR1 MNHEY, CDR2 SMNVEV (reference sequence). V was trimmed by 5 bases and J by 3 bases, leaving 11 bases between them. CDR3 coding DNA: TGTGCCAGCAGTGTCGACATATTCTACGAGCAGTACTTC. It translates to CASSVDIFYEQYF.

The chain uses TRBV6-2 or TRBV6-3 and TRBJ2-1, with TRBD2 matching 7 bases. CDR3 length: 16 residues. The trim removed 6 bases at V and 8 bases at J, leaving 16 bases unmatched. Germline V gene data show CDR1 as MNHEY and CDR2 as SVGEGT. The CDR3 protein is CASSNFGTILNDEQFF. In nucleotides, the CDR3 is TGTGCCAGCAGCAACTTCGGGACTATCTTGAATGATGAGCAGTTCTTC.

This sequence joins TRBV19 and TRBJ2-3; TRBD2 agrees at 14 bases. The V gene end was trimmed by 3 bases and the J gene end by 7 bases; junction bases not matched to a gene: 3. CDR1 LNHDA and CDR2 SQIVND come from the germline V gene (reference sequence). There are 15 residues in the CDR3. The CDR3 sequence is CASSMTSGGGNTQYF. The CDR3 region has the DNA TGTGCCAGTAGTATGACTAGCGGGGGGGGGAATACGCAGTATTTT.